The present T cell receptor beta chain was sequenced within a study of blood T cell repertoires in COVID-19. Looking at the study overall: The samples span acute and convalescent COVID-19 from the United States, Italy and Spain. T cells, B-cell-depleted T cells, or PBMCs supplied cDNA or gDNA.

In the study's own analysis: Amplification from reference gene primers served as the basis for estimated nucleated cell counts. Using immunoSEQ multiplex PCR, the repertoire was profiled, and TCRdb retains in-frame clones only, with some absent. That table furnishes V, J and clone size, whereas the DNA furnished D and trimming. The table records under 250,000 clones, around 90% of them present only once. Germline V gene data show CDR1 as SGHRS and CDR2 as YFSETQ. The ends were cut back, 4 bases at V and 8 bases at J, with 23 bases in the middle. The CDR3 runs 16 residues. Sequencing input: peripheral blood. This clonotype was obtained from a man at least 80 years old with acute or convalescent COVID-19. This chain uses TRBV5-1 with TRBJ2-3, with D tentatively TRBD2 (5 bases). The chain's CDR3 is CASSAGLEFAEGTQYF. The CDR3 DNA is TGCGCCAGCAGCGCCGGACTTGAATTTGCGGAAGGTACGCAGTATTTT.